This TCR beta chain was captured by sequencing in a study of T cells in Graves' hyperthyroidism and ophthalmopathy. RNA transcripts were the template for amplifying TCR beta CDR3 regions. A set of HTBI primers served as the primers for a first-round RT-PCR of the TCR CDR3. TCRdb re-derived calls from the multiplex PCR reads in MiXCR, one entry per CDR3 protein. The repertoire holds some 500,000 distinct CDR3 sequences, with more than 15% as singletons. J lost 3 bases, V lost 2 bases, and 8 bases had no gene match. This CDR3 region has 17 residues. CDR1 and CDR2 (germline): SGHVS, FQNEAQ. The source of this sequence is a woman in her 30s with Graves' ophthalmopathy. The chain links TRBV7-8 to TRBJ2-2; 8 bases fit TRBD2. Sequencing input: blood. The CDR3 loop is CASSLLLREVYTGELFF. The CDR3 region has the DNA TGTGCCAGCAGCTTACTTCTGCGGGAGGTCTACACCGGGGAGCTGTTTTTT.